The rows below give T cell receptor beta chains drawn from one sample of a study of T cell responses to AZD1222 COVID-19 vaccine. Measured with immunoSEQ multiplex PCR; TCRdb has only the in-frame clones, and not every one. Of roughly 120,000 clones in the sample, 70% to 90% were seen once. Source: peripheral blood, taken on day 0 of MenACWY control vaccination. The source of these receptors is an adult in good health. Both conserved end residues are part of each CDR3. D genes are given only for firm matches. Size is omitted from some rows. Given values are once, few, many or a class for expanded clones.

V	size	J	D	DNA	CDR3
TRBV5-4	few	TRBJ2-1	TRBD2	TGTGCCAGCAGCTTGGGACTAGCGGGAGAATACAATGAGCAGTTCTTC	CASSLGLAGEYNEQFF
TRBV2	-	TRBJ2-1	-	TGTGCCAGCAGTGGACCGTCTGGGGGCTCCTACAATGAGCAGTTCTTC	CASSGPSGGSYNEQFF
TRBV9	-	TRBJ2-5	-	TGTGCCAGCAGCGTAGTGGCGGGGTTACAAGAGACCCAGTACTTC	CASSVVAGLQETQYF
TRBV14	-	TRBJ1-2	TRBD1	TGTGCCAGCCGACAGGGGAACTATGGCTACACCTTC	CASRQGNYGYTF
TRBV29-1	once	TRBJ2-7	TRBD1	TGCAGCGTGAGGGACAGCCAGACCTACGAGCAGTACTTC	CSVRDSQTYEQYF
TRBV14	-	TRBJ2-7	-	TGTGCCAGCAGCCAAGATTGGGGCGAGCAGTACTTC	CASSQDWGEQYF
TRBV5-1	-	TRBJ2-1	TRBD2	TGCGCCAGCAGCGTTAGCGGGAATAGAGACAATGAGCAGTTCTTC	CASSVSGNRDNEQFF
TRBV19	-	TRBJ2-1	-	TGTGCCAGTAGTATCGACAGTCCCTACAATGAGCAGTTCTTC	CASSIDSPYNEQFF
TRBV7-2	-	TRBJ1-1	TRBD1	TGTGCCAGCAGCTACAACAGGGGGGTAGCTTTCTTT	CASSYNRGVAFF
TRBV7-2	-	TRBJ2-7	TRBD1	TGTGCCAGCAGCCCCCTCCCAGGGGGCCCCATCGTGATCGAGCAGTACTTC	CASSPLPGGPIVIEQYF
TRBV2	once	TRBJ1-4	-	TGTGCCAGCAGTGAAGAAAGGGGAGGGAAACTGTTTTTT	CASSEERGGKLFF
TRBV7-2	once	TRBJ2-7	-	TGTGCCAGCAGCTTAGCGCTGGTTTCCTACGAGCAGTACTTC	CASSLALVSYEQYF
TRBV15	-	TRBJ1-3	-	TGTGCCACCAGCAGAGATGTGGGCCAGCCGATCTCTGGAAACACCATATATTTT	CATSRDVGQPISGNTIYF
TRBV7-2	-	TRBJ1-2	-	TGTGCCAGCAGCTCCGGGGCAGGGTGGGGCTACACCTTC	CASSSGAGWGYTF
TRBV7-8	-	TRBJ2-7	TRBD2	TGTGCCAGCAGCTTAGGGGGGGAAGGCGTTAGCGGGAGCTTCTACGAGCAGTACTTC	CASSLGGEGVSGSFYEQYF
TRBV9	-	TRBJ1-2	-	TGTGCCACCAGCAAGGACGGAAACAGCCTCTATTATGGCTACACCTTC	CATSKDGNSLYYGYTF
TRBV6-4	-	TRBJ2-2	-	TGTGCCAGCAGTGACCTCCCAGGGGCCGGGGAGCTGTTTTTT	CASSDLPGAGELFF
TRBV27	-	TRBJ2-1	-	TGTGCCAGCAGTTTATTTAGTGGCTCCTACAATGAGCAGTTCTTC	CASSLFSGSYNEQFF
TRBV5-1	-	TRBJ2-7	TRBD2	TGCGCCAGCAGCTACATAGCGGGGGAACGCGAGCAGTACTTC	CASSYIAGEREQYF
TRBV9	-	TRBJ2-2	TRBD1	TGTGCCAGCAGCGTGGACAGGGTGAACACCGGGGAGCTGTTTTTT	CASSVDRVNTGELFF
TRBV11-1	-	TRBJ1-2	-	TGTGCCAGCCGCCCTCTAAATACAAACTATGGCTACACCTTC	CASRPLNTNYGYTF
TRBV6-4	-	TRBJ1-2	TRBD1	TGTGCCAGCAGTGTATCCAGGGGGCACGGCTACACCTTC	CASSVSRGHGYTF
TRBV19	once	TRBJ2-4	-	TGTGCCAGTAACCCCTTAGAGGCCAAAAACATTCAGTACTTC	CASNPLEAKNIQYF
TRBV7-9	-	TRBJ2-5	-	TGTGCCAGCAGCTTACAGGGGACGGAGACCCAGTACTTC	CASSLQGTETQYF
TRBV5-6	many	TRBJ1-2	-	TGTGCCAGCAGCTTGGCCGCCATCTCCCGGAAGGGCTACACCTTC	CASSLAAISRKGYTF
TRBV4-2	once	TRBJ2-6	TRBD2	TGTGCCAGCAGCCAAGACCCACTAGGACTAGCGGGGTCTGGGGCCAACGTCCTGACTTTC	CASSQDPLGLAGSGANVLTF
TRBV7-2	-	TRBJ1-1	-	TGTGCCAGCAGCTTAGTGCAGGACACTGAAGCTTTCTTT	CASSLVQDTEAFF
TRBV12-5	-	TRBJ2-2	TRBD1	TGTGCTAGTGGTTCCCTTCGCGGACAGGGCCACGGGGAGCTGTTTTTT	CASGSLRGQGHGELFF
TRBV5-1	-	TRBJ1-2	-	TGCGCCAGCAGCTTGGCCCGGAAGGGTCAGGCCCTGCCATCTAACTATGGCTACACCTTC	CASSLARKGQALPSNYGYTF
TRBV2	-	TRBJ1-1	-	TGTGCCAGCAGTTCAACCGGGATCTACACTGAAGCTTTCTTT	CASSSTGIYTEAFF
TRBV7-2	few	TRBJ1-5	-	TGTGCCAGCAGCTCTCGGGGCGAGGGTCAGCCCCAGCATTTT	CASSSRGEGQPQHF
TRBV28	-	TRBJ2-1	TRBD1	TGTGCCAGCAGAAACTCTGACAGGGGGGGAAATGAGCAGTTCTTC	CASRNSDRGGNEQFF
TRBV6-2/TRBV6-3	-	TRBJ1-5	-	TGTGCCAGCAGTTATCTGGACAATCAGCCCCAGCATTTT	CASSYLDNQPQHF
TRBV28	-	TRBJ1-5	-	TGTGCCAGCACCCCCCCCGACAGATATCAGCCCCAGCATTTT	CASTPPDRYQPQHF
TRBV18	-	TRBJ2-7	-	TGTGCCAGCTCACCGTACGTTCGGGACGAGCAGTACTTC	CASSPYVRDEQYF
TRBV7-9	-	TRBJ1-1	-	TGTGCCAGCAGTTGGGGGGACACTGAAGCTTTCTTT	CASSWGDTEAFF
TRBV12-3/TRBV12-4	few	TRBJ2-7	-	TGTGCCAGCAGCCAGAGCTCCTACGAGCAGTACTTC	CASSQSSYEQYF
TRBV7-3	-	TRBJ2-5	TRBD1	TGTGCCAGCAGCTTAAGGGGACAGGGCGCGCCCCACCAAGAGACCCAGTACTTC	CASSLRGQGAPHQETQYF
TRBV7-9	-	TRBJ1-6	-	TGTGCCAGCAGCCCGACTCAGGGGAATAATTCACCCCTCCACTTT	CASSPTQGNNSPLHF
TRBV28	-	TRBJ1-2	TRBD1	TGTGCCAGCAGTTTAGGGGACAGCTATGGCTACACCTTC	CASSLGDSYGYTF
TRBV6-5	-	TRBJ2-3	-	TGTGCCAGCACTCCGGGGGATTCTAGCACAGATACGCAGTATTTT	CASTPGDSSTDTQYF
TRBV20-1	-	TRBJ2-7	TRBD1	TGCAGTGCTCGTGACAGGGGCAAGGGCGTTTACGAGCAGTACTTC	CSARDRGKGVYEQYF
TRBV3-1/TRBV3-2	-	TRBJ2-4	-	TGTGCCAGTCGGGCGGCCCAAAACATTCAGTACTTC	CASRAAQNIQYF
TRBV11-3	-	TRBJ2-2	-	TGTGCCAGCAGCTTCTACAGGGGGGGTCACACCGGGGAGCTGTTTTTT	CASSFYRGGHTGELFF
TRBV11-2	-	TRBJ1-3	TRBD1	TGTGCCAGCAGCGTCACAGGGGCCCTTAGGACTGGAAACACCATATATTTT	CASSVTGALRTGNTIYF
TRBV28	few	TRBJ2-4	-	TGTGCCAGCAGTTTTAGACAGATGACCAAAAACATTCAGTACTTC	CASSFRQMTKNIQYF
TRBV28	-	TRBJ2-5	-	TGTGCCAGCAGTCTTGGGGGAGTCCAAGAGACCCAGTACTTC	CASSLGGVQETQYF
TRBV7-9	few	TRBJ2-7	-	TGTGCCAGCAGCACCCAGTGGATACCCGAGCAGTACTTC	CASSTQWIPEQYF
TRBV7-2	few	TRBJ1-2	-	TGTGCCAGCAGCTTAGCCTCCGGGAGGGGAGGGGATGGCTACACCTTC	CASSLASGRGGDGYTF
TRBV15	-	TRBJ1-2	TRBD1	TGTGCCACCAGCAGGGTGACAGGGGCATATGGCTACACCTTC	CATSRVTGAYGYTF
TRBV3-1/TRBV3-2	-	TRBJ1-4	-	TGTGCCAGCAGCCTTACGCCCGTGCGTGAAAAACTGTTTTTT	CASSLTPVREKLFF
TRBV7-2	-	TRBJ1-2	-	TGTGCCAGCAGCTTAAGAAACCCGGGACAACTTAACTATGGCTACACCTTC	CASSLRNPGQLNYGYTF
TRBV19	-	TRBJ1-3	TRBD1	TGTGCCAGCAAAGACAGGGTCGGGACTGGAAACACCATATATTTT	CASKDRVGTGNTIYF
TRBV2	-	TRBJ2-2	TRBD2	TGTGCCAGCAGCCCCGGGACTAGCGGGGGGGCCATGCCCACCGGGGAGCTGTTTTTT	CASSPGTSGGAMPTGELFF
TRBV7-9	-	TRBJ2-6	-	TGTGCCAGCAGCCCACCCTTGCGGGGCGCTGGGGCCAACGTCCTGACTTTC	CASSPPLRGAGANVLTF
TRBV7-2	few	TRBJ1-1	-	TGTGCCAGCAGCTTAGTGCAGAACACTGAAGCTTTCTTT	CASSLVQNTEAFF
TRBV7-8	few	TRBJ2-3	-	TGTGCCAGCAGCTTACAGTCAGGCCCAGATACGCAGTATTTT	CASSLQSGPDTQYF
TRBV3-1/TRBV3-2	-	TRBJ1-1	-	TGTGCCAGCAGCCACCGCAGGGCGACCACTGAAGCTTTCTTT	CASSHRRATTEAFF
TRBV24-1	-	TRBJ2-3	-	TGTGCCACCAGTGATTTGACAGGGAACACAGATACGCAGTATTTT	CATSDLTGNTDTQYF
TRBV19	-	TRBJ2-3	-	TGTGCCAGTAGGGTAGGTGGGGGTCTCACAGATACGCAGTATTTT	CASRVGGGLTDTQYF